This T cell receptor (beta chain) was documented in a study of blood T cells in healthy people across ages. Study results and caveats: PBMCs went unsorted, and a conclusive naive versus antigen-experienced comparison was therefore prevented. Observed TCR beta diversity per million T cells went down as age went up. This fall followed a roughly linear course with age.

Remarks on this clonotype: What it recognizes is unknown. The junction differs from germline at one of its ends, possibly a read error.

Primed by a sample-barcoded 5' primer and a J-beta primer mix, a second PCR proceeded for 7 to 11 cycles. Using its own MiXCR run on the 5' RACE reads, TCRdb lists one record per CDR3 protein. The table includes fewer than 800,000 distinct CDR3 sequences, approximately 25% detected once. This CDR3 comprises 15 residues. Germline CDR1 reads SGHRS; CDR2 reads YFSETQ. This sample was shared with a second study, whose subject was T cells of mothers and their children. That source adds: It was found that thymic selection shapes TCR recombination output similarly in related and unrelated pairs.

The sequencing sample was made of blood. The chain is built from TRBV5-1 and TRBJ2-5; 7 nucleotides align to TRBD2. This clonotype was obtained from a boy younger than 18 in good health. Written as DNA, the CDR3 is TGCGCCAGCAGGACTCCGGGACTACCTTACAATGAGCAGATCTTC. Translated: CASRTPGLPYNEQIF.